The present T cell receptor (beta chain) was sequenced within a study of CD8 T cells in Susac syndrome. Study-level findings and limits: The study recognized that its TCR sequencing and HLA analysis covered a relatively small number of individuals.

Germline CDR1 is SGDLS and CDR2 is YYNGEE. This CDR3 has 19 amino acids. V lost 2 bases and J 0 bases, leaving 22 bases between the germline ends. It was with random hexamers that roughly 0.45 to 1 ug RNA was reverse transcribed. An immunoSEQ multiplex PCR amplified TCR beta CDR3 over 54 Vbeta and 13 Jbeta. Each CDR3 protein is one row after TCRdb ran MiXCR on the immunoSEQ multiplex PCR reads. The table records about 24,000 distinct CDR3 sequences, over 85% of them present only once. A word on this clonotype: What it binds is not known.

Sequencing was done on a sample of CD8+ T cells from PBMCs. The chain links TRBV9 to TRBJ2-3; D is undetermined. This clonotype was sampled from a human donor with Susac syndrome. CDR3 residues: CASSVRSSLQVSSTDTQYF. The CDR3 DNA follows: TGTGCCAGCAGCGTCAGGTCCAGCCTCCAGGTCTCTAGCACAGATACGCAGTATTTT.